Each of the 5 T cell receptor beta chains below was sequenced from the same sample in a study of blood T cell repertoires in COVID-19. The data were produced by immunoSEQ multiplex PCR, yet TCRdb's version contains in-frame clones alone and is incomplete. The table includes 150,000 to 200,000 clones, more than 65% detected once. Sequenced: peripheral blood. These receptors all stem from an elderly woman with acute or convalescent COVID-19.

The rearrangement links TRBV5-1 to TRBJ2-7; D unresolved. The germline V gene encodes CDR1 SGHRS and CDR2 YFSETQ. V was trimmed by 1 base and J by 6 bases, leaving 11 bases between them. The CDR3 sequence is 13 residues long. The chain's CDR3 is CASSLSEWSEQYF. The CDR3 bases are TGCGCCAGCAGCTTGTCTGAGTGGAGCGAGCAGTACTTC.

V usage is TRBV28 and J usage is TRBJ1-4, with 8 bases lining up with TRBD1. Germline V gene sequence: CDR1 MDHEN, CDR2 SYDVKM. The V segment lost 4 bases and the J segment 5 bases; nucleotides outside the gene matches: 3. This CDR3 has 14 residues. The CDR3: CASSWDRPNEKLFF. The CDR3 DNA sequence: TGTGCCAGCAGTTGGGACAGGCCGAATGAAAAACTGTTTTTT. Filled out from reference TRBV28 and TRBJ1-4, the complete variable domain reads DVKVTQSSRYLVKRTGEKVFLECVQDMDHENMFWYRQDPGLGLRLIYFSYDVKMKEKGDIPEGYSVSREKKERFSLILESASTNQTSMYLCASSWDRPNEKLFFGSGTQLSVL.

The count of this clone is one. The rearrangement links TRBV7-9 to TRBJ2-1; the D gene is possibly TRBD1 (5 bases). Trimming took off 1 base at V and 8 bases at J, with 15 bases between the two ends. In germline, CDR1 is SEHNR, CDR2 FQNEAQ (reference sequence). The CDR3 is made up of 15 amino acids. CDR3 in DNA: TGTGCCAGCAGCTTAGGGGGAAGGGGCTGGGATGAGCAGTTCTTC. This encodes CASSLGGRGWDEQFF.

The V gene is TRBV4-1, the J gene TRBJ1-4; TRBD1 matches 8 bases. The CDR3 length is 14 residues. In germline, CDR1 is MGHRA, CDR2 YSYEKL. The junction had 4 bases not matched to a gene; V was cut back by 2 bases and J by 8 bases. CDR3 protein: CASSQRAGGEKLFF. CDR3 DNA sequence: TGCGCCAGCAGCCAAAGGGCAGGGGGCGAAAAACTGTTTTTT.

The CDR3 DNA reads as TGTGCCAGCAGTGACCCAGGGGCAGGGGAGGAGACCCAGTACTTC. Its protein is CASSDPGAGEETQYF. The rearrangement joins TRBV25-1 to TRBJ2-5; maybe TRBD1 (6 bases). The germline V gene has CDR1 MGHDK and CDR2 SYGVNS. This CDR3 has 15 amino acids. V lost 3 bases and J lost 5, with 16 bases in between.